These T cell receptor beta chains were read from a single sample in a study of T cells in Graves' hyperthyroidism and ophthalmopathy. TCRdb ran MiXCR on the multiplex PCR reads and lists one entry per CDR3 protein. The data show around 370,000 distinct CDR3 sequences, with under 20% seen just once and 35% to 50% held by the top ten. The specimen was blood. These receptors all come from a man between 18 and 29 years old with Graves' ophthalmopathy. CDR3s include the opening cysteine and the closing phenylalanine or tryptophan. A D gene is named only where the DNA matches it firmly. Expanded clones get a size class; other rows say once, few or many, or leave the size out.

- | TRBJ2-7 | TRBV25-1 | few | CASSEGGLLPTYEQYF | TGTGCCAGCAGTGAGGGGGGACTCTTGCCGACCTACGAGCAGTACTTC
- | TRBJ2-7 | TRBV13 | many | CASSLQIRGSQYF | TGTGCCAGCAGCTTACAGATACGGGGATCGCAGTACTTC
- | TRBJ2-2 | TRBV6-1 | many | CASSELGDTNTGELFF | TGTGCCAGCAGTGAACTCGGCGACACGAACACCGGGGAGCTGTTTTTT
- | TRBJ2-7 | TRBV4-1 | many | CASSYGPDDEQYF | TGCGCCAGCAGCTACGGCCCCGACGACGAGCAGTACTTC
TRBD2 | TRBJ2-7 | TRBV20-1 | many | CSALSGGYYEQYF | TGCAGTGCTCTTAGCGGGGGATACTACGAGCAGTACTTC
- | TRBJ1-1 | TRBV5-6 | few | CASGTGTPEAFF | TGTGCCAGCGGGACCGGGACACCAGAAGCTTTCTTT
TRBD1 | TRBJ1-2 | TRBV3-1 | many | CASSQDWGTAYGYTF | TGTGCCAGCAGCCAAGATTGGGGGACAGCCTATGGCTACACCTTC
TRBD2 | TRBJ2-3 | TRBV14 | - | CASSQPKRGPSTDTQYF | TGTGCCAGCAGCCAACCTAAGCGGGGACCTAGCACAGATACGCAGTATTTT
- | TRBJ1-2 | TRBV20-1 | many | CSAREQGMDGYTF | TGCAGTGCTAGGGAACAGGGTATGGATGGCTACACCTTC
- | TRBJ2-7 | TRBV28 | - | CASSPLGEIYEQYF | TGTGCCAGCAGCCCCTTGGGTGAAATCTACGAGCAGTACTTC
- | TRBJ2-5 | TRBV6-1 | few | CASSEGPQIQETQYF | TGTGCCAGCAGTGAAGGCCCCCAGATTCAAGAGACCCAGTACTTC
- | TRBJ1-2 | TRBV20-1 | many | CSASRAGLAYGYTF | TGCAGTGCTAGTAGGGCAGGGTTGGCCTATGGCTACACCTTC
TRBD2 | TRBJ2-2 | TRBV5-1 | - | CASLPSGGGTGELFF | TGCGCCAGCCTACCTAGCGGGGGAGGCACCGGGGAGCTGTTTTTT
TRBD2 | TRBJ2-4 | TRBV5-1 | - | CASSLLTTSGGPLAKNIQYF | TGCGCCAGCAGCTTGTTGACGACTAGCGGGGGACCCTTAGCCAAAAACATTCAGTACTTC
TRBD2 | TRBJ2-1 | TRBV19 | - | CASTPWLAGGYNEQFF | TGTGCCAGTACCCCATGGCTAGCGGGAGGTTATAATGAGCAGTTCTTC
TRBD1 | TRBJ1-2 | TRBV6-6 | many | CASSYSAGGRGYTF | TGTGCCAGCAGTTACTCGGCAGGGGGGAGAGGCTACACCTTC
- | TRBJ2-7 | TRBV28 | many | CASSLSREQYF | TGTGCCAGCAGTTTGAGTCGCGAGCAGTACTTC
- | TRBJ1-1 | TRBV7-9 | many | CASSHRDVVGWDTEAFF | TGTGCCAGCAGCCACCGGGATGTGGTTGGATGGGACACTGAAGCTTTCTTT
TRBD2 | TRBJ2-3 | TRBV12-3/TRBV12-4 | - | CASRGLAGRPDTQYF | TGTGCCAGCAGGGGACTAGCGGGGAGACCAGATACGCAGTATTTT
TRBD2 | TRBJ2-3 | TRBV11-2 | - | CASSLDIAGGPDTQYF | TGTGCCAGCAGCTTAGATATAGCGGGGGGGCCAGATACGCAGTATTTT
TRBD1 | TRBJ1-2 | TRBV18 | few | CASSHEDRDSFRSGYTF | TGTGCCAGCTCACACGAGGACAGGGATTCGTTTAGATCGGGCTACACCTTC
- | TRBJ2-3 | TRBV29-1 | many | CSADGGQADTQYF | TGCAGCGCGGACGGGGGGCAGGCGGATACGCAGTATTTT
- | TRBJ1-1 | TRBV6-1 | few | CVSIPRTVNTEAFF | TGTGTCAGCATCCCCCGAACGGTGAACACTGAAGCTTTCTTT
TRBD1 | TRBJ1-6 | TRBV24-1 | - | CATSDPTGTVKISPLHF | TGTGCCACCAGTGATCCGACCGGGACAGTAAAAATATCACCCCTCCACTTT
- | TRBJ1-2 | TRBV5-1 | many | CASSLTGPSGSYGYTF | TGCGCCAGCAGCTTGACAGGGCCCTCAGGGAGTTATGGCTACACCTTC
- | TRBJ1-1 | TRBV27 | - | CASSLRQGMNTEAFF | TGTGCCAGCAGTTTGCGGCAGGGGATGAACACTGAAGCTTTCTTT
TRBD1 | TRBJ2-7 | TRBV12-3/TRBV12-4 | many | CASSKGQDQPHEQYF | TGTGCCAGCAGTAAGGGACAGGACCAACCCCACGAGCAGTACTTC
- | TRBJ1-2 | TRBV7-9 | few | CASTWGGDYGYTF | TGTGCCAGCACCTGGGGAGGAGACTATGGCTACACCTTC
- | TRBJ2-2 | TRBV29-1 | few | CSVGEGTDNTGELFF | TGCAGCGTCGGTGAGGGGACGGACAACACCGGGGAGCTGTTTTTT
- | TRBJ2-7 | TRBV4-1 | - | CASSKQGNEQYF | TGCGCCAGCAGCAAACAGGGTAACGAGCAGTACTTC
TRBD1 | TRBJ2-7 | TRBV12-3/TRBV12-4 | - | CASTGGNEQYF | TGTGCCAGCACAGGGGGCAACGAGCAGTACTTC
TRBD2 | TRBJ2-2 | TRBV4-1 | - | CASSQEGAGGLGGELFF | TGCGCCAGCAGCCAAGAAGGAGCGGGGGGGCTCGGCGGGGAGCTGTTTTTT
TRBD1 | TRBJ1-5 | TRBV6-1 | - | CASSPRVTGVNQPQHF | TGTGCCAGCAGTCCCAGGGTGACAGGGGTCAATCAGCCCCAGCATTTT
- | TRBJ1-4 | TRBV2 | many | CASRRGRQSGEKLFF | TGTGCCAGCAGAAGGGGTAGGCAATCGGGTGAAAAACTGTTTTTT
- | TRBJ1-2 | TRBV5-4 | few | CASSSLETSAGYTF | TGTGCCAGCAGCTCACTGGAAACCAGCGCAGGCTACACCTTC
- | TRBJ1-1 | TRBV4-1 | few | CASSQQAGNTEAFF | TGCGCCAGCAGCCAACAGGCAGGGAACACTGAAGCTTTCTTT
- | TRBJ1-6 | TRBV20-1 | few | CSARDTEGNSPLHF | TGCAGTGCTAGAGATACAGAGGGGAACTCACCCCTCCACTTT
- | TRBJ1-1 | TRBV9 | many | CASSVGPQLNTEAFF | TGTGCCAGCAGCGTAGGTCCACAGCTGAACACTGAAGCTTTCTTT
- | TRBJ1-1 | TRBV11-1 | many | CASSLESGPTEAFF | TGTGCCAGCAGCTTAGAATCTGGGCCCACTGAAGCTTTCTTT
TRBD1 | TRBJ1-1 | TRBV9 | many | CASSPQGARGTEAFF | TGTGCCAGCAGCCCCCAGGGGGCAAGGGGCACTGAAGCTTTCTTT
- | TRBJ2-7 | TRBV3-1 | many | CASSQEGAYEQYF | TGTGCCAGCAGCCAAGAGGGGGCCTACGAGCAGTACTTC
TRBD1 | TRBJ1-2 | TRBV5-6 | many | CASSADRVNGYGYTF | TGTGCCAGCAGCGCGGACAGGGTGAATGGTTATGGCTACACCTTC
- | TRBJ1-6 | TRBV3-1 | many | CASSRYSPGSYNSPLHF | TGTGCCAGCAGCCGGTACAGCCCGGGCTCCTATAATTCACCCCTCCACTTT
- | TRBJ1-2 | TRBV5-6 | - | CASSLVGGRGDHGYTF | TGTGCCAGCAGCTTGGTGGGTGGCAGGGGAGACCATGGCTACACCTTC
TRBD1 | TRBJ2-1 | TRBV5-4 | - | CASSLDRGGYNEQFF | TGTGCCAGCAGCTTGGACAGGGGTGGCTACAATGAGCAGTTCTTC
TRBD1 | TRBJ1-6 | TRBV6-5 | - | CASSYPRDRGTDNSPLHF | TGTGCCAGCAGTTACCCTCGGGACAGGGGGACCGATAATTCACCCCTCCACTTT
- | TRBJ2-7 | TRBV3-1 | many | CASSQAALSGEQYF | TGTGCCAGCAGCCAAGCCGCCCTTTCAGGGGAGCAGTACTTC
TRBD2 | TRBJ2-3 | TRBV4-1 | - | CASSQAVVAGGSDTQYF | TGCGCCAGCAGCCAAGCGGTGGTAGCGGGGGGGTCAGATACGCAGTATTTT
TRBD2 | TRBJ2-1 | TRBV18 | - | CASSPELAGDNEQFF | TGTGCCAGCTCCCCCGAGCTAGCGGGGGACAATGAGCAGTTCTTC
TRBD1 | TRBJ2-1 | TRBV28 | - | CASSLPGQYYNEQFF | TGTGCCAGCAGCCTCCCGGGACAGTACTACAATGAGCAGTTCTTC
- | TRBJ2-5 | TRBV11-2 | many | CASSVNRGMEETQYF | TGTGCCAGCAGCGTCAACCGGGGGATGGAAGAGACCCAGTACTTC
- | TRBJ2-2 | TRBV9 | once | CASSVAAGPGELFF | TGTGCCAGCAGCGTAGCAGCAGGGCCCGGGGAGCTGTTTTTT
- | TRBJ1-1 | TRBV28 | - | CASQGNTEAFF | TGTGCCTCCCAGGGGAACACTGAAGCTTTCTTT
- | TRBJ2-5 | TRBV6-1 | - | CASSQAVGTQYF | TGTGCCAGCAGCCAGGCTGTGGGGACCCAGTACTTC
- | TRBJ2-6 | TRBV28 | - | CASSLMGFSGANVLTF | TGTGCCAGCAGTTTAATGGGATTCTCTGGGGCCAACGTCCTGACTTTC